A selection of T cell receptor beta chains follows, all from one sample in a study of identical twins. TCRdb called the 5' RACE reads again in MiXCR, with one record for every CDR3 protein. Among hundreds of thousands of distinct CDR3 sequences, 20% to 25% were seen once, and the ten largest hold approximately 4.3%. This same sample was also part of a study on T cells expressing NK-cell markers.

Source material: PBMCs. These receptors came from a woman between 18 and 29 years old in good health. The CDR3 runs from the conserved cysteine through the conserved F or W. D genes are given only for firm matches. Expanded clones get a size class; other rows say once, few or many, or leave the size out.

TRBV7-9	15	TRBJ2-7	few	NA	CASSQQARGIHEQYF	TGTGCCAGCAGCCAACAGGCGAGGGGGATCCACGAGCAGTACTTC
TRBV12-3/TRBV12-4	15	TRBJ2-2	few	TRBD2	CASSSQREGFGELFF	TGTGCCAGCAGCTCCCAGCGGGAGGGCTTCGGGGAGCTGTTTTTT
TRBV12-3/TRBV12-4	15	TRBJ1-6	NA	NA	CASSLVTGGNSPLHF	TGTGCCAGCAGTTTAGTTACAGGTGGTAATTCACCCCTCCACTTT
TRBV10-3	11	TRBJ1-4	NA	NA	CATAEGEKLFF	TGTGCCACGGCGGAGGGGGAAAAACTGTTTTTT
TRBV5-1	14	TRBJ2-3	NA	TRBD2	CASRLAGHTDTQYF	TGCGCCAGCAGGCTAGCGGGGCACACAGATACGCAGTATTTT
TRBV6-5	15	TRBJ2-1	NA	NA	CASSYSWAQTNEQFF	TGTGCCAGCAGTTACTCGTGGGCACAGACAAATGAGCAGTTCTTC
TRBV20-1	13	TRBJ2-5	NA	TRBD2	CSANPSGPETQYF	TGCAGTGCTAACCCTAGCGGACCAGAGACCCAGTACTTC
TRBV13	17	TRBJ2-1	few	TRBD1	CASSPRTGEGGYNEQFF	TGTGCCAGCAGCCCGAGGACAGGGGAAGGGGGGTACAATGAGCAGTTCTTC
TRBV6-5	14	TRBJ2-7	NA	NA	CASSSDPTRLEQYF	TGTGCCAGCAGTTCGGATCCCACCCGCCTCGAGCAGTACTTC
TRBV11-1	19	TRBJ2-6	few	TRBD2	CASSSARAGELLGANVLTF	TGTGCCAGCAGCTCGGCGCGAGCGGGAGAGTTGTTGGGGGCCAACGTCCTGACTTTC
TRBV5-6	14	TRBJ1-1	NA	NA	CASTLGVTDTEAFF	TGTGCCAGCACCCTAGGGGTGACGGACACTGAAGCTTTCTTT
TRBV25-1	11	TRBJ2-7	few	NA	CASMGHNEQYF	TGTGCCAGCATGGGACACAACGAGCAGTACTTC
TRBV5-1	16	TRBJ2-1	NA	NA	CASSGWKASSYNEQFF	TGCGCCAGCAGCGGATGGAAGGCGAGCTCCTACAATGAGCAGTTCTTC
TRBV5-5	13	TRBJ1-5	few	NA	CASSSWINQPQHF	TGTGCCAGCAGCTCATGGATCAATCAGCCCCAGCATTTT
TRBV9	13	TRBJ1-1	many	NA	CASSVGRNTEAFF	TGTGCCAGCAGCGTTGGACGGAACACTGAAGCTTTCTTT
TRBV9	14	TRBJ1-2	many	NA	CASRDRGPNYGYTF	TGTGCCAGCAGGGATCGGGGGCCGAACTATGGCTACACCTTC
TRBV11-3	14	TRBJ2-7	NA	NA	CASSSGRTPGEQYF	TGTGCCAGCAGCTCCGGACGGACGCCGGGCGAGCAGTACTTC
TRBV20-1	12	TRBJ2-1	few	TRBD2	CSARGKREEEFF	TGCAGTGCTAGAGGGAAGCGGGAGGAAGAGTTCTTC
TRBV11-1	15	TRBJ1-1	NA	NA	CASTISGALNTEAFF	TGTGCCAGCACAATTTCAGGGGCTTTGAACACTGAAGCTTTCTTT
TRBV20-1	15	TRBJ2-5	NA	TRBD2	CSARDPTSGKETQYF	TGCAGTGCTAGAGATCCGACTAGCGGTAAAGAGACCCAGTACTTC
TRBV29-1	14	TRBJ1-1	few	NA	CSVERMAGGTEAFF	TGCAGCGTTGAACGGATGGCCGGAGGGACTGAAGCTTTCTTT
TRBV18	15	TRBJ2-7	NA	NA	CASSPNRFRSYEQYF	TGTGCCAGCTCACCAAACAGGTTTCGGTCCTACGAGCAGTACTTC
TRBV20-1	11	TRBJ2-7	few	NA	CSANEYYEQYF	TGCAGTGCTAATGAGTACTACGAGCAGTACTTC
TRBV20-1	14	TRBJ2-2	few	NA	CSSQASANTGELFF	TGCAGTTCCCAAGCTTCAGCGAACACCGGGGAGCTGTTTTTT
TRBV29-1	15	TRBJ1-1	NA	NA	CSVKLSQEMNTEAFF	TGCAGCGTTAAACTATCCCAGGAGATGAACACTGAAGCTTTCTTT
TRBV12-3/TRBV12-4	16	TRBJ1-2	few	TRBD1	CASSPRTGKANYGYTF	TGTGCCAGCAGTCCCCGGACAGGGAAGGCTAACTATGGCTACACCTTC
TRBV11-1	18	TRBJ2-1	NA	TRBD2	CASSLLAGGPRVYNEQFF	TGTGCCAGCAGCTTACTGGCGGGGGGCCCGAGAGTCTACAATGAGCAGTTCTTC
TRBV12-3/TRBV12-4	15	TRBJ2-5	few	NA	CASSIPRLGTETQYF	TGTGCCAGCAGTATCCCCCGTTTGGGGACCGAGACCCAGTACTTC
TRBV5-1	15	TRBJ2-3	NA	TRBD1	CASSLATGAGDTQYF	TGCGCCAGCAGCTTGGCGACAGGGGCGGGGGATACGCAGTATTTT
TRBV30	14	TRBJ2-1	NA	TRBD2	CAWNSGGLYNEQFF	TGTGCCTGGAATTCGGGAGGACTCTACAATGAGCAGTTCTTC
TRBV9	13	TRBJ1-5	NA	NA	CASSQGVNQPQHF	TGTGCCAGCAGCCAGGGAGTTAATCAGCCCCAGCATTTT
TRBV5-1	13	TRBJ1-6	NA	TRBD1	CASSPGQASPLHF	TGCGCCAGCAGCCCCGGACAGGCCTCACCCCTCCACTTT
TRBV10-3	13	TRBJ1-1	NA	NA	CARRAAKDTEAFF	TGTGCCAGGCGTGCTGCCAAGGACACTGAAGCTTTCTTT
TRBV7-8	17	TRBJ1-1	few	NA	CASSHRFIGGGNTEAFF	TGTGCCAGCAGTCACAGGTTTATCGGGGGGGGAAACACTGAAGCTTTCTTT
TRBV7-2	14	TRBJ2-7	NA	TRBD1	CASSSLTGPYEQYF	TGTGCCAGCAGCTCCCTGACAGGGCCCTACGAGCAGTACTTC
TRBV20-1	12	TRBJ2-7	NA	NA	CSASGSFNEQYF	TGCAGTGCTAGCGGGAGTTTCAACGAGCAGTACTTC
TRBV7-9	14	TRBJ2-2	NA	NA	CASSDTGKGGELFF	TGTGCCAGCAGCGATACAGGAAAGGGGGGGGAGCTGTTTTTT
TRBV5-1	14	TRBJ2-7	few	NA	CASTRTPEAYEQYF	TGCGCCAGCACCCGGACCCCCGAGGCCTACGAGCAGTACTTC
TRBV25-1	13	TRBJ2-7	NA	NA	CASSEYSGGEQYF	TGTGCCAGCAGTGAATACTCAGGAGGCGAGCAGTACTTC
TRBV7-9	15	TRBJ1-1	NA	NA	CASSQGGASDTEAFF	TGTGCCAGCAGCCAGGGTGGGGCTTCGGACACTGAAGCTTTCTTT
TRBV7-9	15	TRBJ2-1	NA	TRBD2	CASIRSGRVGIEQFF	TGTGCCAGCATCAGAAGCGGGAGAGTCGGGATTGAGCAGTTCTTC
TRBV3-1	15	TRBJ2-3	few	NA	CASSPSMRYTDTQYF	TGTGCCAGCAGCCCTTCTATGCGGTACACAGATACGCAGTATTTT